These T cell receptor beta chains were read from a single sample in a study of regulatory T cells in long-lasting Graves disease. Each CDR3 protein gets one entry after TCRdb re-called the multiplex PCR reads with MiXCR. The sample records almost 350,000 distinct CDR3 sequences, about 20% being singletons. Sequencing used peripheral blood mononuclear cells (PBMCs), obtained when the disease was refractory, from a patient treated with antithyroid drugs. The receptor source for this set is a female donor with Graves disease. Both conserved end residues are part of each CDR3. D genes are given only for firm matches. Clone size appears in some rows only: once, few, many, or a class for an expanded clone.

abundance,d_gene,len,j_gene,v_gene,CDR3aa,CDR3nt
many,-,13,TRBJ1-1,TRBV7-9,CASSWGENTEAFF,TGTGCCAGCAGTTGGGGGGAGAACACTGAAGCTTTCTTT
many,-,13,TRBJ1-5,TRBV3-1,CASSQMANQPQHF,TGTGCCAGCAGCCAGATGGCGAATCAGCCCCAGCATTTT
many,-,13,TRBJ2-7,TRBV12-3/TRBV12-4,CASSLRVTYEQYF,TGTGCCAGCAGTTTGAGGGTTACCTACGAGCAGTACTTC
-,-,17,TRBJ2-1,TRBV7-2,CASSLPPYVRRDNEQFF,TGTGCCAGCAGCTTACCCCCTTATGTTAGGCGGGACAATGAGCAGTTCTTC
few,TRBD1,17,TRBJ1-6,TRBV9,CASTALDRVTVGSPLHF,TGTGCCAGTACAGCCCTCGACAGGGTGACGGTAGGGTCACCCCTCCACTTT
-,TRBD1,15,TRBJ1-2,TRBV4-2,CASSYRQGAIDGYTF,TGTGCCAGCAGCTATAGACAGGGGGCAATAGATGGCTACACCTTC
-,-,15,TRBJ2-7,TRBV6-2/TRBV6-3,CASSYSYHRPYEQYF,TGTGCCAGCAGTTACTCGTATCACAGGCCATACGAGCAGTACTTC
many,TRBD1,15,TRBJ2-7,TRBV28,CASSSGQAPSYEQYF,TGTGCCAGCAGTTCGGGACAGGCGCCCTCCTACGAGCAGTACTTC
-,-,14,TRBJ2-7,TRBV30,CAWSVNGGPYEQYF,TGTGCCTGGAGTGTAAACGGGGGCCCCTACGAGCAGTACTTC
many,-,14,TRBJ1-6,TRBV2,CASSVGQPYSPLHF,TGTGCCAGCAGTGTAGGACAGCCCTATTCACCCCTCCACTTT
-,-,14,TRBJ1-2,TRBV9,CASSVGRYNYGYTF,TGTGCCAGCAGCGTAGGACGGTACAACTATGGCTACACCTTC
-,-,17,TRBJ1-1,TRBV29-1,CSARRGQGPRVHTEAFF,TGCAGCGCCCGCCGGGGCCAGGGCCCTCGGGTGCACACTGAAGCTTTCTTT
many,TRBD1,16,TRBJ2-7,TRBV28,CASSLCLDRGICEQYF,TGTGCCAGCAGTTTATGCCTCGACAGGGGTATATGCGAGCAGTACTTC
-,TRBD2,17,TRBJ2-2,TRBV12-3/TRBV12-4,CASSFGTSGRNTGELFF,TGTGCCAGCAGCTTCGGAACTAGCGGGAGGAACACCGGGGAGCTGTTTTTT
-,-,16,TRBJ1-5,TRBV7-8,CASSPRLDGRNQPQHF,TGTGCCAGCAGCCCCCGCCTGGACGGGCGCAATCAGCCCCAGCATTTT
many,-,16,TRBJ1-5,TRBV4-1,CASSQDRQGGWQPQHF,TGCGCCAGCAGCCAAGATCGGCAGGGCGGATGGCAGCCCCAGCATTTT
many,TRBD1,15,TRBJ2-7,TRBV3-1,CASSQDAGTGDEQYF,TGTGCCAGCAGCCAAGATGCCGGGACAGGGGACGAGCAGTACTTC
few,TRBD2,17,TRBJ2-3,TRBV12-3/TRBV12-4,CASSLVAGGPLADTQYF,TGTGCCAGCAGTTTGGTAGCGGGAGGGCCGTTGGCAGATACGCAGTATTTT